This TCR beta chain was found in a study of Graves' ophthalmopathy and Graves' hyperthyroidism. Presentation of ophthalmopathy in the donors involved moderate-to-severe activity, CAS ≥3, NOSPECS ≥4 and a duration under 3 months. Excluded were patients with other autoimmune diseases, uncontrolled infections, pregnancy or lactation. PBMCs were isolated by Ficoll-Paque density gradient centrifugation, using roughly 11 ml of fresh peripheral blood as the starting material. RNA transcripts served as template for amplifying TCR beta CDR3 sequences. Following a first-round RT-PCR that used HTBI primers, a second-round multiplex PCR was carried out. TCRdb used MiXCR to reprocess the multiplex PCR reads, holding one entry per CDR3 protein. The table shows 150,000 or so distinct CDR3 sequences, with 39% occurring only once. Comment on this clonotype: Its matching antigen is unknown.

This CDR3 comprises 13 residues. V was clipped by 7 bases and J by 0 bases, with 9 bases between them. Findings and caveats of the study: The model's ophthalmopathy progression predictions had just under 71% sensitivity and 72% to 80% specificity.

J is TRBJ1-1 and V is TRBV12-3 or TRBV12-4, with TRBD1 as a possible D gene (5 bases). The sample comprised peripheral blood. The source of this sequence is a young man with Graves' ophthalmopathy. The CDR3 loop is CASNQGMNTEAFF. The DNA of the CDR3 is TGTGCCAGCAACCAGGGAATGAACACTGAAGCTTTCTTT.